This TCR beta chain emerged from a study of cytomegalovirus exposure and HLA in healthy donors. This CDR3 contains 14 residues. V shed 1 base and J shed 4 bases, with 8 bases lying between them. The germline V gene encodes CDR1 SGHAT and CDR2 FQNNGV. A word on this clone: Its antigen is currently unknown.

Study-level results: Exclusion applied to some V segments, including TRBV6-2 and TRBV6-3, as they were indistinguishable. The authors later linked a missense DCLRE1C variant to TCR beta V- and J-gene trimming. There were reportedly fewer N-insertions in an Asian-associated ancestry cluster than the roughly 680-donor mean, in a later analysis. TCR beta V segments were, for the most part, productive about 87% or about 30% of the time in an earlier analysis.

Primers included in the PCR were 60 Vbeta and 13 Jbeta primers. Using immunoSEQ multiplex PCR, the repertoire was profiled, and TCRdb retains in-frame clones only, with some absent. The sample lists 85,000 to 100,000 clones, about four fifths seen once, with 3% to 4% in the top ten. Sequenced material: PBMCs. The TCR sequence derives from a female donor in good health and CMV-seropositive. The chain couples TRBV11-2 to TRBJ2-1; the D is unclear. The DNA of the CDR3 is TGTGCCAGCAGCTTAGCTGGCAGGTACAATGAGCAGTTCTTC. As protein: CASSLAGRYNEQFF.